This paragraph reports one T cell receptor beta chain. The method was immunoSEQ multiplex PCR; TCRdb's version includes in-frame clones alone and lacks a portion of them. The sample has roughly 250,000 clones; roughly four fifths are singletons. This record belongs to a study of blood T cell repertoires in COVID-19. V shed 4 bases, J shed 8 bases, and the junction held 13 bases outside the gene matches. CDR1 is SGHRS and CDR2 is YFSETQ in the germline V gene. CDR3 length equals 16 residues. This chain uses TRBV5-1 with TRBJ2-4, with 9 bases that match TRBD1. The sequence came from a woman between 65 and 79 years old with acute or convalescent COVID-19. Sequencing was performed on peripheral blood. The CDR3 protein is CASSLQGAGIGDIQYF. CDR3 nucleotides: TGCGCCAGCAGCCTACAGGGGGCTGGAATTGGGGACATTCAGTACTTC.